What follows is one TCR beta chain and its context. This CDR3 fails to terminate in the conserved phenylalanine or tryptophan, so it likely reflects a read error. This specimen comes from a study of CD8 T cells in ankylosing spondylitis. In TCRdb, the 5' RACE reads were re-called with MiXCR into one record per CDR3 protein. This table has roughly 150,000 distinct CDR3 sequences, 30% to 40% appearing once. CDR3 length: 14 amino acids. CDR1 and CDR2 from the germline V gene are SNHLY and FYNNEI. With 2 bases removed from V and 5 bases from J, the gap between germline ends came to 12 bases. The sequenced sample consisted of synovial fluid, either unsorted or a sorted T cell fraction (not recorded which). The origin of this receptor is a male donor with ankylosing spondylitis. This chain joins TRBV2 and TRBJ1-1; possible D gene TRBD1, 6 bases. This chain's CDR3 is CASSEQTGGTEAFV. For the CDR3, the DNA is TGTGCCAGCAGTGAACAGACAGGAGGGACTGAAGCTTTCGTT.